Shown below are 4 T cell receptor beta chains from a single sample sequenced in a study of cytomegalovirus exposure and HLA in healthy donors. 60 Vbeta and 13 Jbeta primers were used in PCR. Clones were sequenced by immunoSEQ multiplex PCR, and TCRdb holds only the in-frame ones, with some missing. The sample includes some 98,000 clones, about four fifths of them seen just once. Sequences were obtained from PBMCs. The source is a human donor in good health.

The chain couples TRBV6-1 to TRBJ2-7; maybe TRBD2 (6 bases). Trimming pared 5 bases from V and 9 bases from J, leaving 17 bases between. Germline V lookup: CDR1 MNHNS, CDR2 SASEGT. The CDR3 has 13 amino acids. This CDR3 is CASSNPGTSGQYF. The CDR3 bases are TGTGCCAGCAGTAACCCCGGGACTTCGGGGCAGTACTTC.

As concerns this clone: A read error may produce the germline difference seen at one junction end. The chain employs TRBV2 and TRBJ1-2; 7 bases agree with TRBD1. The CDR3 has 11 residues. CDR1 and CDR2 (germline): SNHLY, FYNNEI. The chain's CDR3 is CASSDPLDRLF. The CDR3 DNA is TGTGCCAGCAGCGACCCTTTGGACAGGCTTTTC.

J is TRBJ2-1 and V is TRBV7-6, with 11 bases that match TRBD2. CDR1 is SGHVS and CDR2 is FNYEAQ in the germline V gene. Germline trimming cut 1 base from V and 5 bases from J; bases unmatched to any gene: 10. This CDR3 has 18 amino acids. CDR3 amino acids: CASSLGVAGGPKHNEQFF. CDR3 DNA sequence: TGTGCCAGCAGCTTAGGGGTAGCGGGAGGGCCCAAGCACAATGAGCAGTTCTTC.

The chain combines TRBV2 with TRBJ2-5, with a possible D match to TRBD1 (6 bases). V lost 2 bases, J lost 6 bases, and 7 bases lay in between. CDR1 and CDR2 from the germline V gene are SNHLY and FYNNEI. This CDR3 contains 12 residues. The CDR3 bases are TGTGCCAGCAGTGAAAGGGGGAAGACCCAGTACTTC. This encodes CASSERGKTQYF.